This TCR beta chain originates from a study of blood T cell repertoires in COVID-19 (dated by TCRdb to the early 2020s). With regard to the full study: Samples covering the acute and convalescent phases of COVID-19 were provided by collaborators in the United States, Italy and Spain. The prospective study material was composed of cDNA or gDNA derived from T cells, B-cell-depleted T cells, or PBMCs. The dataset comprised deeply sampled blood TCRbeta repertoires from subjects exposed to, actively infected with, or recovered from COVID-19. A freely available public database, intended as a resource for researchers studying the immune response to SARS-CoV-2, is where the repertoires were released. The samples were drawn from the first 160 participants of the ongoing ImmuneRACE study and from about 1,200 subjects provided by 6 global collaborators. Sample metadata almost always included a de-identified subject ID, COVID-19 status, age in years and sex. Where HLA class I and class II types were available, the types were taken from metadata supplied by the sample provider, not from assay-based typing. Broader findings and caveats from the paper: How much clinical and demographic metadata was included differed by source and by participant, and the metadata was provided uncurated.

For this clone: The antigen it binds to is not known. Within one base of it there is no much larger clone, and no base qualities were kept.

From a lookup of the germline V gene, CDR1 and CDR2 are MNHEY and SVGEGT. Deletion took 0 bases off V and 5 bases off J, with a span of 13 bases between the germline ends. Counted from cysteine to phenylalanine, this CDR3 has 15 amino acids. Left in the record is the CDR3 DNA by itself, 45 bases read in frame from the first base. TCRbeta CDR3 regions were amplified from genomic DNA by means of the immunoSEQ Assay, a bias-controlled multiplex PCR. In the paper's pipeline: The number of nucleated cells in each sample was estimated by amplification of reference gene primers within the assay. Sequence reads were collapsed and filtered to measure the absolute abundance of every unique TCRbeta CDR3 rearrangement. For each sample, productive Simpson clonality was calculated by taking the square root of Simpson's diversity index across productive rearrangements. The clones in this table, taken by TCRdb from immuneACCESS, are in-frame only. Not every clone is retained; where verified, under half of the shortfall comes from an unresolved V gene, and the cause of the rest is unknown. Clonal size and the V and J genes are those of that table, whereas D and trimming came from the DNA. The sample profile shows roughly 20,000 clones; more than 65% of them were found once. In total, the top ten clones hold approximately 60% of the sample.

Whole blood was collected in K2EDTA tubes by collaborating institutions according to the institutions' own protocols. For TCRbeta analysis, collaborators shipped samples in one of three forms: frozen whole blood, isolated PBMCs, or DNA extracted from either of those sample types. The TCR originated in a man at least 80 years old with acute or convalescent COVID-19. The V and J genes are TRBV6-2 or TRBV6-3 and TRBJ2-5; there is no confident call for the D gene. The sequenced material came from peripheral blood. Here is the DNA: TGTGCCAGCAGTTACTCGAGTTTTAGGCGGGAGACCCAGTACTTC. This codes for CASSYSSFRRETQYF.